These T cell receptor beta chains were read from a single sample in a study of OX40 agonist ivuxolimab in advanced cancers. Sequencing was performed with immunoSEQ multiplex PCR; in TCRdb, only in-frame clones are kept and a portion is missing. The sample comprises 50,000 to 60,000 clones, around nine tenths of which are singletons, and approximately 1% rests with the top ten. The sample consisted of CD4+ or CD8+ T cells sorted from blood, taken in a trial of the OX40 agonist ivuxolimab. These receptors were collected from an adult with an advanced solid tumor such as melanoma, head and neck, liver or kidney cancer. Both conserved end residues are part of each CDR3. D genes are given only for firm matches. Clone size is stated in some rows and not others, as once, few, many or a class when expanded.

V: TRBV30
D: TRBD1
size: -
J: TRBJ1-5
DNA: TGTGCCTGGGCCGGGACAGGGACAACCCAGCATTTT
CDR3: CAWAGTGTTQHF

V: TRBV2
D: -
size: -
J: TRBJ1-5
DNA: TGTGCCAGCAGGGTGGATACTAGCAATCAGCCCCAGCATTTT
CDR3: CASRVDTSNQPQHF

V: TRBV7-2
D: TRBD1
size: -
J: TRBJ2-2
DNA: TGTGCCAGCAGCTTGGGACAGCTGAACACCGGGGAGCTGTTTTTT
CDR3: CASSLGQLNTGELFF

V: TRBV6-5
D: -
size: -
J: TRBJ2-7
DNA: TGTGCCAGCAGTTACTCGGAAGGTACCTACCGGGAGCAGTACTTC
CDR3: CASSYSEGTYREQYF

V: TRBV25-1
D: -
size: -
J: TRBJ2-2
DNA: TGTGCCAGCAGTGACCCTACACGGGCCAACACCGGGGAGCTGTTTTTT
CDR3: CASSDPTRANTGELFF

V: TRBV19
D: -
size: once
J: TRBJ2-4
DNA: TGTGCCAGTAGCTACAGGGAGGCGGCCAAAAACATTCAGTACTTC
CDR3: CASSYREAAKNIQYF

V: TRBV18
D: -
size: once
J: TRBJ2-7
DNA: TGTGCCAGCTCACCGGTGGAGGGGGCGAGGACAAGCGAGCAGTACTTC
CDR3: CASSPVEGARTSEQYF

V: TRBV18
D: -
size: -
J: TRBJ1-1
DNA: TGTGCCAGCTCACCTCAAGAGAGAGGGGGTACTGAAGCTTTCTTT
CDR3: CASSPQERGGTEAFF

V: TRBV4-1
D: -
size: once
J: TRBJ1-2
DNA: TGCGCCAGCAGCCAAGATTACACAGCCAACTATGGCTACACCTTC
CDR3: CASSQDYTANYGYTF

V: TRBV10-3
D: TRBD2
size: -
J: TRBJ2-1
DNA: TGTGCCACCGAGGGGACTAGCGGGGGTGACTACAATGAGCAGTTCTTC
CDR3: CATEGTSGGDYNEQFF